What follows describes a single T cell receptor beta chain. This sample is drawn from a study of blood T cell repertoires in COVID-19. Here immunoSEQ multiplex PCR was the method, and the copy in TCRdb shows in-frame clones only, minus some. This table has some 210,000 clones, 80% to 90% appearing once. The clonotype comes from a man between 35 and 55 years old who had recovered from COVID-19. Sequenced material: PBMCs or T cells enriched from blood (not recorded which).

Here the CDR3 DNA reads TGTGCCAGCAGCTTAGTGTCGGGAGCGAACGGGGAGCTGTTTTTT. Protein: CASSLVSGANGELFF. The chain employs TRBV11-2 and TRBJ2-2, with D possibly being TRBD2 (6 bases). Trimming took 1 base from V and 7 from J, leaving 13 bases between them. Germline CDR1 is SGHAT and CDR2 is FQNNGV. CDR3 length equals 15 residues.